What follows are 23 T cell receptor beta chains derived from one specimen sequenced in a study of PD-L1 blockade in urothelial cancer. Some clones are missing from TCRdb's copy, which holds only in-frame ones; the method was immunoSEQ multiplex PCR. The sample has fewer than 130,000 clones, approximately 86% seen once. The sequenced sample was PBMCs, obtained around atezolizumab (anti-PD-L1) treatment. Every receptor here comes from a man aged 45-65 years with urothelial cancer.

This rearrangement joins TRBV4-2 to TRBJ1-1; 7 bases align to TRBD1. J was trimmed by 4 bases and V by 4 bases; bases with no gene match: 6. The CDR3 consists of 14 residues. In germline, CDR1 is LGHNA, CDR2 YNFKEQ. The CDR3 DNA reads TGTGCCAGCAGCCCTGGGACAGCAGTCACTGAAGCTTTCTTT. This sequence encodes CASSPGTAVTEAFF.

The rearrangement links TRBV7-2 to TRBJ2-1; tentatively, D is TRBD2 (6 bases). CDR1 SGHTA and CDR2 FQGNSA come from the germline V gene. This CDR3 contains 12 residues. Trimming removed 5 bases from V and 7 bases from J, with 9 bases in between. The CDR3 DNA sequence: TGTGCCAGCAGCGCTAGCGATAATGAGCAGTTCTTC. As protein: CASSASDNEQFF.

This chain connects TRBV28 to TRBJ2-7; 10 nucleotides align to TRBD2. From germline, CDR1 is MDHEN and CDR2 SYDVKM. This CDR3 spans 17 amino acids. V lost 6 bases to trimming and J lost 3 bases; unmatched junction nucleotides: 14. CDR3 in DNA: TGTGCCAGCAGGGGAACCTTTAAGACTAGCGGGCTCTACGAGCAGTACTTC. It encodes CASRGTFKTSGLYEQYF.

This rearrangement joins TRBV5-1 to TRBJ2-5, with D maybe TRBD1 (5 bases). The V gene's germline CDR1 is SGHRS and CDR2 YFSETQ. This CDR3 is built from 13 residues. Trimming stripped 2 bases from V and 5 bases from J, with 10 bases between. CDR3 residues: CASSLSPGETQYF. In nucleotides, the CDR3 is TGCGCCAGCAGCTTATCACCAGGGGAGACCCAGTACTTC. Drawing the rest from reference TRBV5-1 and TRBJ2-5, the complete variable domain is KAGVTQTPRYLIKTRGQQVTLSCSPISGHRSVSWYQQTPGQGLQFLFEYFSETQRNKGNFPGRFSGRQFSNSRSEMNVSTLELGDSALYLCASSLSPGETQYFGPGTRLLVL.

The rearrangement uses TRBV19 and TRBJ2-3, with 7 bases aligning to TRBD1. The CDR3 spans 14 residues. Losses at the gene ends were 7 bases for V and 0 bases for J; bases not matched to a gene: 4. CDR1 and CDR2 from the germline V gene are LNHDA and SQIVND (reference sequence). Here the CDR3 reads CASTMGQSTDTQYF. The CDR3 DNA sequence: TGTGCCAGTACCATGGGACAGAGCACAGATACGCAGTATTTT.

This clone is a singleton in its sample. The CDR3 region has the DNA TGTGCCAGCAGCTTAATGGGCGGGAAAGGCGGGGAGCTGTTTTTT. It codes for CASSLMGGKGGELFF. The chain uses TRBV7-3 and TRBJ2-2, with TRBD2 as a possible D gene (6 bases). CDR1 is SGHTA and CDR2 is FQGTGA in the germline V gene. The V gene lost 1 base and the J gene lost 7 bases, with 13 bases spanning the gap. This CDR3 has 15 amino acids. Together with reference TRBV7-3 and TRBJ2-2, the CDR3 gives the full variable domain: GAGVSQTPSNKVTEKGKYVELRCDPISGHTALYWYRQSLGQGPEFLIYFQGTGAADDSGLPNDRFFAVRPEGSVSTLKIQRTERGDSAVYLCASSLMGGKGGELFFGEGSRLTVL.

V is TRBV7-9 and J is TRBJ2-1; tentatively, D is TRBD2 (5 bases). There are 16 residues in the CDR3. Between the trimmed V and J ends, which lost 5 bases and 0 bases, there was a span of 14 bases. Germline CDR1 is SEHNR and CDR2 is FQNEAQ (reference sequence). The CDR3 DNA reads TGTGCCAGCAGCCCATATCAAGCGGTCTCCTACAATGAGCAGTTCTTC. It translates to CASSPYQAVSYNEQFF.

This clone occurred many times. The chain combines TRBV5-1 with TRBJ1-3; D not resolved. Germline values: CDR1 SGHRS, CDR2 YFSETQ. The CDR3 spans 14 residues. Trimming removed 3 bases at V and 0 bases at J, with 7 bases between. CDR3 bases: TGCGCCAGCAGCTCACAGAGCTCTGGAAACACCATATATTTT. Amino acids: CASSSQSSGNTIYF.

This chain joins TRBV23-1 and TRBJ2-1, with D unclear. TRBV23-1 is an ORF, with its function uncertain. CDR3 size: 15 residues. V was trimmed by 2 bases and J by 6 bases, leaving 14 bases between them. The CDR3 here is CASSQANKSRNEQFF. The CDR3 coding sequence is TGCGCCAGCAGTCAAGCGAATAAGTCCCGCAATGAGCAGTTCTTC.

The chain links TRBV4-2 to TRBJ2-3, with 13 bases identical to TRBD2. The V gene's germline CDR1 is LGHNA and CDR2 YNFKEQ. V shed 2 bases, J shed 6 bases, and the junction held 14 bases outside the gene matches. The CDR3 runs to 19 residues. The CDR3 coding sequence is TGTGCCAGCAGCCAACAACATTGGACTAGCGGGAGCGCCGTGGATACGCAGTATTTT. As protein: CASSQQHWTSGSAVDTQYF.

This clone occurred a few times. The V call is TRBV19, the J call TRBJ1-1; perhaps TRBD1 as D (5 bases). The germline CDR1 and CDR2 sequences are LNHDA and SQIVND (reference sequence). The CDR3 is made up of 14 amino acids. Trimming took 4 bases from V and 1 from J, leaving 10 bases between them. CDR3 in amino acids: CASSTGRANTEAFF. The DNA for the CDR3 is TGTGCCAGTAGTACAGGGAGGGCGAACACTGAAGCTTTCTTT.

This chain joins TRBV11-2 and TRBJ2-1; D is uncertain. The CDR3 runs to 14 residues. The germline V gene encodes CDR1 SGHAT and CDR2 FQNNGV. V lost 2 bases, J lost 8 bases, and 13 bases lay in between. In DNA form, the CDR3 reads TGTGCCAGCAGCTTAAAATGGTTAGAAGATGAGCAGTTCTTC. Translation gives CASSLKWLEDEQFF.

The chain employs TRBV5-4 and TRBJ1-4, with 7 bases lining up with TRBD1. V was pared by 1 base and J by 8 bases, with 5 bases of the junction left unmatched. Germline values: CDR1 SGHNT, CDR2 YYREEE (reference sequence). The CDR3 extends over 14 amino acids. The CDR3 region has the DNA TGTGCCAGCAGCTTGTCGGACAGGAGCGAAAAACTGTTTTTT. As protein: CASSLSDRSEKLFF.

The J gene is TRBJ1-4, the V gene TRBV18; D not resolved. V was trimmed by 3 bases and J by 8 bases, leaving 7 bases between them. Germline assignment: CDR1 KGHSH and CDR2 LQKENI. The CDR3 covers 12 residues. CDR3 DNA: TGTGCCAGCTCACCGAGAGGGGAAAAACTGTTTTTT. Translated: CASSPRGEKLFF.

The chain couples TRBV6-5 to TRBJ2-5, with 9 bases fitting TRBD2. The J call is uncertain, as TRBJ2-7 better fits the DNA end. Germline V gene lookup returns CDR1 MNHEY and CDR2 SVGAGI. The CDR3 spans 14 residues. CDR3 residues: CASSGVAGVDEQYF. CDR3 coding DNA: TGTGCCAGCAGTGGGGTAGCGGGAGTTGACGAGCAGTACTTC.

Only a few counts were recorded for this clone. The chain links TRBV7-2 to TRBJ2-5, with 8 bases identical to TRBD2. The CDR3 loop spans 14 amino acids. Germline lookup yields CDR1 SGHTA and CDR2 FQGNSA. The junction had 13 bases not matched to a gene; V was cut back by 6 bases and J by 10 bases. CDR3 amino acids: CASSTASGLGFQYF. In DNA, the CDR3 is TGTGCCAGCAGTACTGCTAGCGGGCTGGGATTCCAGTACTTC.

The chain uses TRBV28 and TRBJ1-3; 10 bases agree with TRBD1. The CDR3 is made up of 16 amino acids. J lost 2 bases, V lost 5 bases, and 6 bases had no gene match. Germline V gives CDR1 MDHEN, CDR2 SYDVKM. The DNA of the CDR3 is TGTGCCAGCAGTCGGGACAGGGGAGCTGCTGGAAACACCATATATTTT. Translated: CASSRDRGAAGNTIYF.

This clone occurred once. The V and J genes are TRBV23-1 and TRBJ1-1; D not resolved. TRBV23-1 is filed as an ORF, its function uncertain. The CDR3 loop spans 17 amino acids. The V end was cut by 1 base, the J end by 3 bases, with 18 bases between. The CDR3 is CASSQCLAQASDTEAFF. The CDR3 DNA reads as TGCGCCAGCAGTCAATGCCTGGCCCAGGCGTCGGACACTGAAGCTTTCTTT.

V is TRBV9 and J is TRBJ1-5; 11 bases line up with TRBD1. CDR1 and CDR2 (germline): SGDLS, YYNGEE. The CDR3 loop spans 15 amino acids. V lost 3 bases to trimming and J lost 7 bases; unmatched junction nucleotides: 6. The DNA of the CDR3 is TGTGCCAGCAGCGCCGGACAGGGGGCCGGGCAGCCCCAGCATTTT. Translating it yields CASSAGQGAGQPQHF.

This sequence joins TRBV30 and TRBJ1-2; D is ambiguous. From germline, CDR1 is GTSNPN and CDR2 SVGIG (reference sequence). The V end was cut by 2 bases, the J end by 9 bases, with 13 bases between. This CDR3 has 12 residues. The CDR3 protein is CAWSSGLWSYTF. Here the CDR3 DNA reads TGTGCCTGGAGTAGCGGCCTATGGAGCTACACCTTC.

The chain joins TRBV27 to TRBJ2-7; 10 bases match TRBD1. CDR1 MNHEY and CDR2 SMNVEV come from the germline V gene (reference sequence). The junction had 8 bases not matched to a gene; V was cut back by 3 bases and J by 9 bases. This CDR3 region has 14 residues. CDR3: CASSFLGTGDGQYF. The CDR3 coding sequence is TGTGCCAGCAGTTTCCTGGGGACAGGGGATGGGCAGTACTTC.

The genes are TRBV5-6 and TRBJ1-1; D perhaps matches TRBD1 (5 bases). The V and J ends lost 6 bases and 1 base respectively, with 25 bases between them. The CDR3 length is 18 residues. Germline V lookup: CDR1 SGHDT, CDR2 YYEEEE. The DNA of the CDR3 is TGTGCCAGCACAAGGTTCGGCCCGACAGAACTCCAGAACACTGAAGCTTTCTTT. Translating gives CASTRFGPTELQNTEAFF.

The genes are TRBV11-2 and TRBJ2-6; D may be TRBD1 (5 bases). The ends were cut back, 5 bases at V and 5 bases at J, with 13 bases in the middle. This CDR3 is built from 15 residues. Looked up from germline, CDR1 is SGHAT and CDR2 is FQNNGV. The CDR3 is CASSQQGSWANVLTF. In nucleotides, the CDR3 is TGTGCCAGCAGCCAGCAGGGCAGCTGGGCCAACGTCCTGACTTTC.